This paragraph reports one TCR beta chain. The data belong to a study of blood T cell repertoires in COVID-19. Per the original methods: Amplification of reference gene primers provided the estimated nucleated cell counts. Sequencing was performed with immunoSEQ multiplex PCR; in TCRdb, only in-frame clones are kept and a portion is missing. The V and J calls and clone size are taken from that table; D and trimming were inferred from the DNA. The sample includes 35,000 to 45,000 clones, around 90% seen only once; the top ten take over 9%. Germline trimming cut 5 bases from V and 0 bases from J; bases unmatched to any gene: 6. Germline CDR1 and CDR2: MNHEY and SVGEGT. The length of the CDR3 is 18 residues.

The sequencing sample was made of peripheral blood. This chain connects TRBV6-2 or TRBV6-3 to TRBJ2-2, with TRBD2 matching over 13 bases. The source is a human donor in a cohort sampled during active COVID-19. CDR3 sequence: CASSRPGLAGTNTGELFF. For the CDR3, the DNA is TGTGCCAGCAGTCGCCCGGGACTAGCGGGGACGAACACCGGGGAGCTGTTTTTT.